Sequencing of this T cell receptor (beta chain) was carried out in a study of T cell clones after liver transplantation. Sorting of unstimulated PBMCs yielded separate CD3+CD4+ and CD3+CD8+ fractions. Deletions cut 5 bases from V and 2 bases from J, with 11 bases between. Germline CDR1 reads SGHNT; CDR2 reads YYREEE (reference sequence). CDR3 size: 14 residues. General study points: A significant post-transplant drop in circulating graft-donor-reactive CD4 TCRbeta sequences occurred in most of the 8 subjects. Low donor cell numbers restricted donor-reactive repertoire measurement in a couple of subjects.

Judged by abundance, this clone is medium-sized. The antigen is unknown. Clones were read by immunoSEQ multiplex PCR, and TCRdb kept only the in-frame ones, dropping some. Counted here are tens of thousands of clones, approximately 80% occurring once; the ten biggest clones make up 0.79%. The source material was CD4+ T cells from blood, sampled 12 months after liver transplant. This rearrangement joins TRBV5-4 to TRBJ2-1; maybe TRBD2 (6 bases). This TCR came from a human patient who received a liver transplant. Some T cells here may be from the graft donor. The chain's CDR3 is CASRGGGAYNEQFF. Here the CDR3 DNA reads TGTGCCAGCAGAGGCGGAGGGGCCTACAATGAGCAGTTCTTC.